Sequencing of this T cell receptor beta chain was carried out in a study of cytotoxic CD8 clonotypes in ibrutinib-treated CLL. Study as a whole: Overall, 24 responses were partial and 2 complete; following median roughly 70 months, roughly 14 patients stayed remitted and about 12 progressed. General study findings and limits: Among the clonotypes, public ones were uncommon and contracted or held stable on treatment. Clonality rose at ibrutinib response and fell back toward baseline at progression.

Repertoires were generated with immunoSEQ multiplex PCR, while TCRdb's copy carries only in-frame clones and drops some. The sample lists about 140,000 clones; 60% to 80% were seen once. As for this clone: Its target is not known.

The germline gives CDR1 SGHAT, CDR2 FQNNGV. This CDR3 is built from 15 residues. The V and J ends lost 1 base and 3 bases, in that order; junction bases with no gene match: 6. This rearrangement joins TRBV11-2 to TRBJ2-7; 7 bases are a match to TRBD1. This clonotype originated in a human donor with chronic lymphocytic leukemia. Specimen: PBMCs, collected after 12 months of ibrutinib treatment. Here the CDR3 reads CASSLGGGQVYEQYF. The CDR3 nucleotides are TGTGCCAGCAGCTTAGGGGGCGGACAGGTCTACGAGCAGTACTTC.